Shown below are 30 T cell receptor beta chains from a single sample sequenced in a study of regulatory T cells in long-lasting Graves disease. Regarding time point: persistent/refractory GD, antithyroid drugs over 5 years with positive TRAb. The TCR library was prepared using RNA isolated from PBMCs. Construction of the TCR beta libraries employed iRepertoire HTBI primers in conjunction with Arm-PCR of CDR3 regions. TCRdb re-analysed the multiplex PCR reads in MiXCR, keeping a single row per CDR3 protein. The table lists around 400,000 distinct CDR3 sequences, roughly a fifth of them singletons. Sequencing was performed on peripheral blood mononuclear cells (PBMCs), taken when the disease was refractory, from a patient treated with antithyroid drugs. These receptor sequences come from a female donor with Graves disease.

This clonotype was picked up a small number of times. The chain employs TRBV27 and TRBJ2-5; 12 bases align to TRBD2. This CDR3 has 16 residues. The V gene's germline CDR1 is MNHEY and CDR2 SMNVEV (reference sequence). Trimming cost V 4 bases and J 2 bases; bases outside gene matches: 5. CDR3 DNA: TGTGCCAGCAGTTCGGGGACTAGCGGGTTACAAGAGACCCAGTACTTC. This gives the protein CASSSGTSGLQETQYF.

As for this clonotype: Being one base from a much bigger clone, this may be a read error. The chain uses TRBV7-8 and TRBJ2-7; no reliable D call. Trimming pared 4 bases from V and 1 base from J, leaving 11 bases between. The CDR3 has 14 amino acids. Germline CDR1 and CDR2: SGHVS and FQNEAQ. The CDR3 protein is CASSSPGRSYEQYF. The CDR3 DNA sequence: TGTGCCAGCAGCTCCCCCGGACGGTCCTACGAGCAGTACTTC. The full variable domain, with the rest looked up from reference TRBV7-8 and TRBJ2-7, is GAGVSQSPRYKVAKRGQDVALRCDPISGHVSLFWYQQALGQGPEFLTYFQNEAQLDKSGLPSDRFFAERPEGSVSTLKIQRTQQEDSAVYLCASSSPGRSYEQYFGPGTRLTVT.

This clonotype has ten or more counts. V and J are TRBV6-2 or TRBV6-3 and TRBJ2-5; 7 positions match TRBD2. Germline assignment: CDR1 MNHEY and CDR2 SVGEGT. The CDR3 contains 14 residues. Trimming at V came to 7 bases and at J to 12 bases, leaving 17 bases not matched to a gene. Here the CDR3 DNA reads TGTGCCAGCACCACCCTAGCGGCCCCGGTAATTGAGTACTTC. This gives the protein CASTTLAAPVIEYF.

Points on this clonotype: A much larger clone lies a single base off, so this may be a read error. This sequence joins TRBV7-4 and TRBJ2-5, with D possibly called TRBD1 or TRBD2 (5 bases each). V gave up 6 bases and J gave up 5 bases, with 19 bases separating them. Germline loops: CDR1 SGHVT, CDR2 SQSDAQ. CDR3 length equals 15 residues. The CDR3 loop is CASRLFRERRETQYF. As DNA, the CDR3 is TGTGCCAGCAGACTATTCAGGGAGCGCCGGGAGACCCAGTACTTC.

The rearrangement joins TRBV6-5 to TRBJ1-1, with D maybe TRBD1 (5 bases). Trimming removed 4 bases from V and 1 base from J, with 19 bases in between. Germline CDR1 reads MNHEY; CDR2 reads SVGAGI. This CDR3 is built from 17 residues. DNA of the CDR3: TGTGCCAGCAGTTTTTCGAGACTGGGGGTCACGAACACTGAAGCTTTCTTT. It translates to CASSFSRLGVTNTEAFF.

This clonotype appeared a few times. V usage is TRBV5-1 and J usage is TRBJ1-1; D might be TRBD1 (6 bases). The germline V gene encodes CDR1 SGHRS and CDR2 YFSETQ. This CDR3 contains 17 residues. V was clipped by 0 bases and J by 1 base, with 16 bases between them. CDR3 amino acids: CASSLGTLQGWNTEAFF. The CDR3 bases are TGCGCCAGCAGCTTGGGGACCTTACAGGGCTGGAACACTGAAGCTTTCTTT.

The chain is built from TRBV20-1 and TRBJ2-7, with D possibly TRBD1 on 6 matching bases. This CDR3 has 15 residues. The germline V and J ends were trimmed by 0 bases and 3 bases, with 15 bases remaining between them. From germline, CDR1 is DFQATT and CDR2 SNEGSKA (reference sequence). The CDR3 coding sequence is TGCAGTGCTAGAGATCCAGCAGGGGTAAACTACGAGCAGTACTTC. It is translated as CSARDPAGVNYEQYF.

The sample holds a few counts of this clonotype. The chain has TRBV7-9 and TRBJ1-1, with 7 positions matching TRBD1. From germline, CDR1 is SEHNR and CDR2 FQNEAQ (reference sequence). This CDR3 has 14 residues. Losses at the gene ends were 4 bases for V and 5 bases for J; bases not matched to a gene: 7. The CDR3 reads CASSWDGTETEAFF. The CDR3 region has the DNA TGTGCCAGCAGCTGGGATGGGACAGAAACTGAAGCTTTCTTT. The entire variable domain, with the rest obtained from reference TRBV7-9 and TRBJ1-1, is as follows: DTGVSQNPRHKITKRGQNVTFRCDPISEHNRLYWYRQTLGQGPEFLTYFQNEAQLEKSRLLSDRFSAERPKGSFSTLEIQRTEQGDSAMYLCASSWDGTETEAFFGQGTRLTVV.

This rearrangement joins TRBV5-6 to TRBJ2-3; 7 bases fit TRBD1. This CDR3 has 16 amino acids. Germline lookup yields CDR1 SGHDT and CDR2 YYEEEE. Trimming removed 1 base from V and 4 bases from J; junction bases left unmatched: 9. This CDR3 reads CASSLRQGIWADTQYF. The DNA for the CDR3 is TGTGCCAGCAGCTTGAGACAGGGTATTTGGGCAGATACGCAGTATTTT.

The chain carries TRBV25-1 and TRBJ2-7; no firm D call. The CDR3 has 12 residues. The germline V gene encodes CDR1 MGHDK and CDR2 SYGVNS. V was trimmed by 0 bases and J by 5 bases, leaving 5 bases between them. The CDR3 spells CASSEYIHEQYF. CDR3 nucleotide sequence: TGTGCCAGCAGTGAATATATTCACGAGCAGTACTTC.

This chain connects TRBV24-1 to TRBJ2-2; perhaps TRBD1 as D (6 bases). Germline V gene data show CDR1 as KGHDR and CDR2 as SFDVKD. The CDR3 loop spans 14 amino acids. V lost 7 bases and J 6 bases, leaving 14 bases between the germline ends. For the CDR3, the DNA is TGTGCCACCAGCCTCACAGGGACGCCCGGGGAGCTGTTTTTT. This sequence encodes CATSLTGTPGELFF.

Many counts were recorded for this clonotype. This sequence joins TRBV2 and TRBJ2-7; possible D gene TRBD1, 6 bases. The ends were cut back, 2 bases at V and 11 bases at J, with 10 bases in the middle. Germline assignment: CDR1 SNHLY and CDR2 FYNNEI. This CDR3 comprises 11 residues. CDR3 sequence reads: CASSEQGLEYF. For the CDR3, the DNA is TGTGCCAGCAGTGAACAGGGGTTAGAGTACTTC. Combining the CDR3 with reference TRBV2 and TRBJ2-7 gives the whole variable domain EPEVTQTPSHQVTQMGQEVILRCVPISNHLYFYWYRQILGQKVEFLVSFYNNEISEKSEIFDDQFSVERPDGSNFTLKIRSTKLEDSAMYFCASSEQGLEYFGPGTRLTVT.

This clonotype has a handful of counts. This rearrangement joins TRBV6-2 or TRBV6-3 to TRBJ2-2; 7 bases match TRBD2. Germline lookup yields CDR1 MNHEY and CDR2 SVGEGT. Losses at the gene ends were 6 bases for V and 3 bases for J; bases not matched to a gene: 19. This CDR3 is built from 19 residues. Here the CDR3 reads CASSSFGGWRVEDTGELFF. CDR3 DNA sequence: TGTGCCAGCAGCTCCTTCGGGGGGTGGAGGGTGGAGGACACCGGGGAGCTGTTTTTT.

This clonotype has a count of ten or more. This chain uses TRBV28 with TRBJ1-2; D gene unclear. Germline V gene sequence: CDR1 MDHEN, CDR2 SYDVKM. The CDR3 has 14 residues. V was cut by 7 bases and J by 0 bases, with 12 bases left in between. The CDR3: CASKYQRANYGYTF. The DNA of the CDR3 is TGTGCCAGCAAGTATCAGAGAGCTAACTATGGCTACACCTTC.

Points on this clonotype: A much larger clone sits a single nucleotide away, making a read error possible. The gene calls are TRBV11-2 and TRBJ2-7; weak D call: TRBD2 (6 bases). The germline gives CDR1 SGHAT, CDR2 FQNNGV. This CDR3 spans 14 amino acids. The CDR3 DNA follows: TGTGCCAGCAACAACCGGGGGAATTACTACGAGCAGCACTTC. Its translation: CASNNRGNYYEQHF.

This clonotype was counted ten times or more. The chain has TRBV11-2 and TRBJ2-1, with 11 bases matching TRBD2. The V segment lost 3 bases and the J segment 7 bases; nucleotides outside the gene matches: 5. This CDR3 region has 15 residues. The germline gives CDR1 SGHAT, CDR2 FQNNGV. This CDR3 is CASSLGLAGGNEQFF. CDR3 DNA: TGTGCCAGCAGCTTGGGGCTAGCGGGAGGAAATGAGCAGTTCTTC.

V and J are TRBV5-1 and TRBJ1-4, with D perhaps matching TRBD1 (6 bases). This CDR3 region has 15 residues. The V gene lost 4 bases and the J gene lost 5 bases, with 15 bases spanning the gap. In germline, CDR1 is SGHRS, CDR2 YFSETQ. CDR3: CASSRTTGLNEKLFF. In DNA, the CDR3 is TGCGCCAGCAGCAGAACGACAGGCTTAAATGAAAAACTGTTTTTT.

The genes are TRBV6-2 or TRBV6-3 and TRBJ1-3; D remains ambiguous. The V end was cut by 0 bases, the J end by 2 bases, with 8 bases between. The germline gives CDR1 MNHEY, CDR2 SVGEGT. The CDR3 runs to 15 residues. CDR3 coding DNA: TGTGCCAGCAGTTACTCGGCAGGTCCTGGAAACACCATATATTTT. It is translated as CASSYSAGPGNTIYF.

The chain couples TRBV28 to TRBJ2-3; 13 bases fit TRBD2. This CDR3 spans 20 amino acids. After removal of 4 bases from V and 0 bases from J, the junction contained 13 bases not matched to a gene. Germline CDR1 is MDHEN and CDR2 is SYDVKM. DNA of the CDR3: TGTGCCAGCAGTTCTTTATTCGAACTAGCGGGAGGGCCTAGCACAGATACGCAGTATTTT. Protein sequence: CASSSLFELAGGPSTDTQYF.

The table lists this clonotype with many counts. For the CDR3, the DNA is TGTGCCAGCCAGTTCCCTGGGATGGGTCAGCCCCAGCATTTT. Its translation is CASQFPGMGQPQHF. The rearrangement links TRBV28 to TRBJ1-5; D unresolved. The germline V gene has CDR1 MDHEN and CDR2 SYDVKM. The V and J ends lost 8 bases and 6 bases respectively, with 17 bases between them. This CDR3 has 14 residues. Full variable domain (missing parts from reference TRBV28 and TRBJ1-5): DVKVTQSSRYLVKRTGEKVFLECVQDMDHENMFWYRQDPGLGLRLIYFSYDVKMKEKGDIPEGYSVSREKKERFSLILESASTNQTSMYLCASQFPGMGQPQHFGDGTRLSIL.

This clonotype was seen repeatedly, ten times or more. The rearrangement links TRBV2 to TRBJ1-5, with a possible D match to TRBD1 (6 bases). Trimming pared 6 bases from V and 1 base from J, leaving 16 bases between. This CDR3 has 16 amino acids. From germline, CDR1 is SNHLY and CDR2 FYNNEI. In nucleotides, the CDR3 is TGTGCCAGCAGAGCCGGAGTTGGACAGAGCAATCAGCCCCAGCATTTT. Translation: CASRAGVGQSNQPQHF. The full variable domain, rest sourced from reference TRBV2 and TRBJ1-5, is EPEVTQTPSHQVTQMGQEVILRCVPISNHLYFYWYRQILGQKVEFLVSFYNNEISEKSEIFDDQFSVERPDGSNFTLKIRSTKLEDSAMYFCASRAGVGQSNQPQHFGDGTRLSIL.

This clonotype was seen many times. The rearrangement links TRBV27 to TRBJ2-7; 7 positions agree with TRBD2. Germline V gives CDR1 MNHEY, CDR2 SMNVEV (reference sequence). J was trimmed by 12 bases and V by 9 bases; bases with no gene match: 8. The CDR3 runs 10 residues. CDR3 sequence reads: CARRGRARYF. In nucleotides, the CDR3 is TGTGCCAGACGGGGGAGGGCCCGGTACTTC.

The rearrangement uses TRBV3-1 and TRBJ2-3, with D maybe TRBD2 (5 bases). This CDR3 has 16 amino acids. The germline CDR1 and CDR2 sequences are LGHDT and YNNKEL (reference sequence). V dropped 1 base and J dropped 0 bases, with 11 bases sitting between them. CDR3 bases: TGTGCCAGCAGCCAAGTCCTAAGCGGAAGCACAGATACGCAGTATTTT. This encodes CASSQVLSGSTDTQYF.

This clonotype has more than one count but fewer than ten. The chain recombines TRBV6-1 with TRBJ1-1; TRBD1 matches 7 bases. With 6 bases clipped from V and 6 bases from J, the junction kept 7 bases outside the gene matches. This CDR3 has 13 amino acids. Per germline, CDR1 MNHNS and CDR2 SASEGT. The DNA of the CDR3 is TGTGCCAGCAGGCACAGGGGAGGCTCTGAAGCTTTCTTT. Translating gives CASRHRGGSEAFF.

This clonotype was counted many times. J is TRBJ2-7 and V is TRBV27, with 9 bases fitting TRBD2. CDR1 is MNHEY, CDR2 SMNVEV, per germline (reference sequence). There are 15 residues in the CDR3. V shed 6 bases, J shed 2 bases, and the junction held 8 bases outside the gene matches. The CDR3 reads CASSRLAGRTYEQYF. The DNA of the CDR3 is TGTGCCAGCAGCCGTCTAGCGGGACGCACCTACGAGCAGTACTTC.

For this clonotype: It may be a read error: a sequence one base away is much more abundant. The chain is built from TRBV20-1 and TRBJ1-2; no clear D gene. The CDR3 covers 13 residues. Germline values: CDR1 DFQATT, CDR2 SNEGSKA (reference sequence). The CDR3 sequence is CSAPGGQLYGHTF. The CDR3 DNA sequence: TGCAGTGCCCCCGGTGGGCAGCTCTATGGCCACACCTTC.

The gene calls are TRBV6-2 or TRBV6-3 and TRBJ1-4, with TRBD1 as a possible D gene (5 bases). The germline V and J ends were trimmed by 5 bases and 4 bases, with 17 bases remaining between them. CDR3 length: 16 residues. Germline V gives CDR1 MNHEY, CDR2 SVGEGT. The DNA for the CDR3 is TGTGCCAGCAGTGAAGCTCATGGACACATTAATGAAAAACTGTTTTTT. Amino acids: CASSEAHGHINEKLFF.

The gene calls are TRBV5-1 and TRBJ2-5; TRBD1 matches 10 bases. The CDR3 contains 15 residues. Germline assignment: CDR1 SGHRS and CDR2 YFSETQ. The V and J ends lost 0 bases and 6 bases, in that order; junction bases with no gene match: 5. DNA of the CDR3: TGCGCCAGCAGCTTGGGACAGGGGGCATCGAAGACCCAGTACTTC. This encodes CASSLGQGASKTQYF.

This rearrangement joins TRBV20-1 to TRBJ2-3; D perhaps matches TRBD1 (7 bases). Germline V lookup: CDR1 DFQATT, CDR2 SNEGSKA (reference sequence). V was trimmed by 5 bases and J by 6 bases, leaving 27 bases between them. This CDR3 has 17 amino acids. The CDR3 region is CSAPPGGSGGHRDTQYF. The DNA for the CDR3 is TGCAGTGCTCCCCCAGGAGGGTCAGGGGGGCACAGGGATACGCAGTATTTT.

This clonotype was counted between two and nine times. The chain carries TRBV15 and TRBJ1-1; the D is unclear. Trimming took off 0 bases at V and 1 base at J, with 6 bases between the two ends. Germline V gene lookup returns CDR1 LNHNV and CDR2 YYDKDF (reference sequence). The CDR3 extends over 14 amino acids. CDR3 DNA sequence: TGTGCCACCAGCAGAGATCTAGGGAACACTGAAGCTTTCTTT. Translation gives CATSRDLGNTEAFF.